The present T cell receptor beta chain was sequenced within a study of cytomegalovirus exposure and HLA in healthy donors. Overall study results and limits: The likely explanation for a cluster of highly shared sequence variants was sequencing artifact. Common viral pathogens seemed, in a later analysis, to connect with several of the most significant clusters.

A word on this clone: As yet, its antigen is unknown.

With 6 bases removed from V and 7 bases from J, the gap between germline ends came to 15 bases. CDR3 length equals 14 residues. The germline gives CDR1 ENHRY, CDR2 SYGVKD. 13 Jbeta primers and 60 Vbeta primers were used for the PCR. Original analysis: As a later analysis found, there were 80 million or so unique TCR beta chains, of which approximately 10 million were shared. Libraries were prepared by immunoSEQ multiplex PCR; TCRdb keeps only in-frame clonotypes and omits some of them. V, J and clone size reflect that table, while D and trimming were determined from the DNA. Among about 170,000 clones listed, about three quarters were seen once.

Input material: PBMCs. This sequence was found in a female donor in good health and CMV-seronegative. This rearrangement joins TRBV10-3 to TRBJ2-2, with D uncertain. This chain's CDR3 is CAIRVRGSDGELFF. As DNA, the CDR3 is TGTGCCATCAGGGTAAGAGGAAGTGACGGGGAGCTGTTTTTT.